The next 27 T cell receptor beta chains were all read from a single sample in a study of cytomegalovirus exposure and HLA in healthy donors. The PCR was carried out with 60 Vbeta primers and 13 Jbeta primers. This table comes from immunoSEQ multiplex PCR, and its TCRdb copy is limited to in-frame clones, with some not included. The table lists fewer than 95,000 clones. The specimen was PBMCs. All receptors come from a woman aged 40-49 years in good health and CMV-seropositive.

The chain is built from TRBV6-5 and TRBJ2-3; 8 nucleotides line up with TRBD2. The length of the CDR3 is 14 residues. Germline V gene sequence: CDR1 MNHEY, CDR2 SVGAGI. V gave up 6 bases and J gave up 4 bases; unmatched junction bases: 6. The CDR3 sequence is CASSKREISDTQYF. Here the CDR3 DNA reads TGTGCCAGCAGCAAGCGGGAGATCTCAGATACGCAGTATTTT.

Comment on this clone: The junction departs from germline at one end; a sequencing error may be responsible. J is TRBJ2-1 and V is TRBV7-7, with TRBD2 identical over 10 bases. CDR3 size: 17 residues. Per the germline V gene, CDR1 is SSHAT and CDR2 is FNYEAQ (reference sequence). This CDR3 reads CASSLRLAGDLIDEQFF. DNA for the CDR3: TGTGCTAGCAGCTTAAGGCTAGCGGGAGATCTTATCGATGAGCAGTTCTTC. Full variable domain (missing parts from reference TRBV7-7 and TRBJ2-1): GAGVSQSPRYKVTKRGQDVTLRCDPISSHATLYWYQQALGQGPEFLTYFNYEAQPDKSGLPSDRFSAERPEGSISTLTIQRTEQRDSAMYRCASSLRLAGDLIDEQFFGPGTRLTVL.

V usage is TRBV27 and J usage is TRBJ2-7, with 7 bases that match TRBD1. This CDR3 has 15 amino acids. The V gene end was trimmed by 5 bases and the J gene end by 7 bases; junction bases not matched to a gene: 14. The germline gives CDR1 MNHEY, CDR2 SMNVEV (reference sequence). CDR3 coding DNA: TGTGCCAGCAGTAATACTGGGACAGCCTTGGGGGAGCAGTACTTC. It yields the protein CASSNTGTALGEQYF.

The chain employs TRBV19 and TRBJ2-1, with 8 positions matching TRBD2. J gave up 7 bases and V 1 base, and 9 bases lay outside the gene matches. The CDR3 sequence is 16 residues long. Germline CDR1 LNHDA, CDR2 SQIVND (reference sequence). In nucleotides, the CDR3 is TGTGCCAGTAGTATAGTTCGGGAGGGCCTAGGAAATGAGCAGTTCTTC. This codes for CASSIVREGLGNEQFF.

The chain carries TRBV18 and TRBJ1-1, with D perhaps TRBD1 (5 bases). This CDR3 has 13 amino acids. Deletions cut 3 bases from V and 4 bases from J, with 9 bases between. The germline CDR1 and CDR2 sequences are KGHSH and LQKENI. The chain's CDR3 is CASSPVGGTEAFF. The CDR3, as DNA: TGTGCCAGCTCACCGGTCGGGGGCACTGAAGCTTTCTTT.

The chain uses TRBV4-1 and TRBJ2-2; possibly TRBD2 for D (6 bases). The CDR3 is 20 amino acids. The germline V gene encodes CDR1 MGHRA and CDR2 YSYEKL. V dropped 2 bases and J dropped 1 base, with 23 bases sitting between them. The CDR3 nucleotides are TGCGCCAGCAGCCAATTCGGGGGAAGGGAACCTTCCAAGAACACCGGGGAGCTGTTTTTT. Translating gives CASSQFGGREPSKNTGELFF.

This rearrangement joins TRBV11-2 to TRBJ2-5; possibly TRBD1 for D (6 bases). The tail of the sequence fits TRBJ2-7 better, so the J call may be wrong. CDR3 size: 14 residues. Germline lookup yields CDR1 SGHAT and CDR2 FQNNGV. The CDR3 DNA sequence: TGTGCCAGCAGCTTAGTCAGGGGCGGCCACGAGCAGTACTTC. It specifies CASSLVRGGHEQYF.

This rearrangement joins TRBV29-1 to TRBJ2-7, with TRBD1 identical over 10 bases. V shed 0 bases, J shed 7 bases, and the junction held 6 bases outside the gene matches. CDR1 and CDR2 (germline): SQVTM, ANQGSEA. The CDR3 is made up of 14 amino acids. Written as DNA, the CDR3 is TGCAGCGTTGAAGATCGACAGGGGGCTGGGGAGCAGTACTTC. It specifies CSVEDRQGAGEQYF.

J is TRBJ1-1 and V is TRBV4-1, with 7 bases fitting TRBD1. Looked up from germline, CDR1 is MGHRA and CDR2 is YSYEKL. The CDR3 runs to 14 residues. Losses at the gene ends were 1 base for V and 5 bases for J; bases not matched to a gene: 4. The CDR3 DNA is TGCGCCAGCAGCCAAGGACAGGGCGTTACTGAAGCTTTCTTT. This encodes CASSQGQGVTEAFF.

The chain links TRBV6-5 to TRBJ1-1; maybe TRBD1 (6 bases). The germline V gene has CDR1 MNHEY and CDR2 SVGAGI. The CDR3 spans 12 residues. Trimming took 0 bases from V and 9 from J, leaving 8 bases between them. CDR3 nucleotide sequence: TGTGCCAGCAGTTACTCACAGGGTAAAGCTTTCTTT. Protein: CASSYSQGKAFF.

This sequence joins TRBV25-1 and TRBJ1-2; D is possibly TRBD1 (6 bases). CDR1 and CDR2 (germline): MGHDK, SYGVNS. V lost 1 base and J 8 bases, leaving 11 bases between the germline ends. The CDR3 extends over 13 amino acids. The CDR3 nucleotides read TGTGCCAGCAGTGAATTACAGGGCATCGGCTACACCTTC. Amino acids: CASSELQGIGYTF.

The rearrangement joins TRBV28 to TRBJ1-1; D unclear. The length of the CDR3 is 17 residues. The germline V and J ends were trimmed by 2 bases and 1 base, with 17 bases remaining between them. The germline V gene encodes CDR1 MDHEN and CDR2 SYDVKM. CDR3 DNA sequence: TGTGCCAGCAGTTTACCGGTCGCGTTCATGAGGAACACTGAAGCTTTCTTT. It encodes CASSLPVAFMRNTEAFF.

This chain links TRBV4-1 with TRBJ1-6, with D uncertain. Germline CDR1 and CDR2: MGHRA and YSYEKL. CDR3 length: 16 residues. V gave up 0 bases and J gave up 3 bases, with 9 bases separating them. CDR3 nucleotides: TGCGCCAGCAGCCAAGATGTAGCGAACTATAATTCACCCCTCCACTTT. Encoded protein: CASSQDVANYNSPLHF.

This chain's CDR3 is CASSLDREDGYTF. In DNA, the CDR3 is TGTGCCAGCAGCTTGGACAGGGAGGATGGCTACACCTTC. The chain has TRBV2 and TRBJ1-2, with 8 bases aligning to TRBD1. Germline trimming cut 6 bases from V and 6 bases from J; bases unmatched to any gene: 6. The germline V gene encodes CDR1 SNHLY and CDR2 FYNNEI. The CDR3 has 13 residues.

This sequence joins TRBV5-4 and TRBJ1-2; D ambiguous. This CDR3 spans 16 amino acids. Trimming stripped 4 bases from V and 1 base from J, with 17 bases between. CDR1 SGHNT and CDR2 YYREEE come from the germline V gene (reference sequence). The CDR3 region has the DNA TGTGCCAGCAGCCCGAATCGCGGGTCCCTTAACTATGGCTACACCTTC. It yields the protein CASSPNRGSLNYGYTF. The entire variable domain, with the rest obtained from reference TRBV5-4 and TRBJ1-2, is as follows: ETGVTQSPTHLIKTRGQQVTLRCSSQSGHNTVSWYQQALGQGPQFIFQYYREEENGRGNFPPRFSGLQFPNYSSELNVNALELDDSALYLCASSPNRGSLNYGYTFGSGTRLTVV.

This chain uses TRBV6-1 with TRBJ2-7; tentatively, D is TRBD2 (6 bases). This CDR3 is 15 amino acids long. V was pared by 6 bases and J by 3 bases, with 18 bases between. Germline V gene lookup returns CDR1 MNHNS and CDR2 SASEGT. CDR3 in amino acids: CASRSTGTQIYEQYF. In DNA, the CDR3 is TGTGCCAGCAGGTCCACCGGGACTCAAATCTACGAGCAGTACTTC.

The chain couples TRBV4-3 to TRBJ2-5; 8 bases are a match to TRBD2. The J call may be wrong; the DNA end is better matched by TRBJ2-7. This CDR3 is 15 amino acids long. In germline, CDR1 is LGHNA, CDR2 YSLEER. The CDR3 here is CASSLYRGGLNEQYF. The DNA for the CDR3 is TGCGCCAGCAGCCTTTACCGGGGGGGCCTGAACGAGCAGTACTTC.

The rearrangement joins TRBV27 to TRBJ2-3; perhaps TRBD2 as D (6 bases). Trimming cost V 8 bases and J 2 bases, with 11 bases left between them. There are 13 residues in the CDR3. Germline V gives CDR1 MNHEY, CDR2 SMNVEV (reference sequence). CDR3 amino acids: CASGGAYTDTQYF. As DNA, the CDR3 is TGTGCCAGCGGAGGGGCCTACACAGATACGCAGTATTTT.

The chain combines TRBV18 with TRBJ2-7; possible D gene TRBD1, 5 bases. The CDR3 totals 16 residues. The germline gives CDR1 KGHSH, CDR2 LQKENI. Between the trimmed V and J ends, which lost 3 bases and 3 bases, there was a span of 18 bases. This chain's CDR3 is CASSPRVAGNGYEQYF. As DNA, the CDR3 is TGTGCCAGCTCACCCCGCGTAGCAGGGAATGGCTACGAGCAGTACTTC.

This chain joins TRBV4-3 and TRBJ2-3; 7 nucleotides agree with TRBD1. CDR1 LGHNA and CDR2 YSLEER come from the germline V gene. The V gene end was trimmed by 4 bases and the J gene end by 0 bases; junction bases not matched to a gene: 7. CDR3 length: 16 amino acids. CDR3: CASSRQATGSTDTQYF. CDR3 nucleotides: TGCGCCAGCAGCCGGCAGGCGACAGGGAGCACAGATACGCAGTATTTT.

The CDR3 nucleotides are TGTGCCAGCAGTTTATGGCTAGCTAGGGCCGGGGAGCTGTTTTTT. It is translated as CASSLWLARAGELFF. The chain is built from TRBV27 and TRBJ2-2; possibly TRBD2 for D (5 bases). The germline gives CDR1 MNHEY, CDR2 SMNVEV (reference sequence). The CDR3 has 15 residues. V was cut by 1 base and J by 6 bases, with 12 bases left in between.

J is TRBJ2-7 and V is TRBV4-3, with D possibly matching TRBD1 (6 bases). The CDR3 runs to 14 residues. V lost 4 bases to trimming and J lost 5 bases, with 15 bases between them. The germline V gene has CDR1 LGHNA and CDR2 YSLEER. The CDR3 region has the DNA TGCGCCAGCAGCCCGTCGGCAGGGGACCACGAGCAGTACTTC. Its translation is CASSPSAGDHEQYF.

This chain joins TRBV6-1 and TRBJ2-3, with 7 bases aligning to TRBD1. Losses at the gene ends were 1 base for V and 4 bases for J; bases not matched to a gene: 8. Looked up from germline, CDR1 is MNHNS and CDR2 is SASEGT. This CDR3 region has 16 residues. In nucleotides, the CDR3 is TGTGCCAGCAGTGAAGGACAGGGCGGAGGTGCAGATACGCAGTATTTT. Encoded protein: CASSEGQGGGADTQYF.

Comments on this clone: Other DNA sequences from this sample encode an identical CDR3 as well. The chain recombines TRBV27 with TRBJ2-7, with D maybe TRBD2 (5 bases). CDR3 length equals 15 residues. Deletions cut 0 bases from V and 0 bases from J, with 9 bases between. Per the germline V gene, CDR1 is MNHEY and CDR2 is SMNVEV (reference sequence). CDR3 sequence: CASSLSDSSSYEQYF. In DNA, the CDR3 is TGTGCCAGCAGTTTATCGGACTCTAGCTCCTACGAGCAGTACTTC.

This CDR3 reads CASSSIYEQYF. CDR3 in DNA: TGTGCCAGCAGTTCCATCTACGAGCAGTACTTC. This rearrangement joins TRBV27 to TRBJ2-7; D not resolved. The V and J ends lost 4 bases and 3 bases respectively, with 4 bases between them. The CDR3 has 11 residues. Germline V gene sequence: CDR1 MNHEY, CDR2 SMNVEV (reference sequence).

Points on this clone: The sample carries other DNA sequences with the same CDR3. The chain recombines TRBV6-5 with TRBJ1-5, with 8 bases lining up with TRBD1. V dropped 5 bases and J dropped 5; count of bases not matched to a gene: 2. Germline loops: CDR1 MNHEY, CDR2 SVGAGI. The CDR3 length is 13 residues. CDR3 protein: CASSLDRDQPQHF. In DNA, the CDR3 is TGTGCCAGCAGTCTGGACAGGGATCAGCCCCAGCATTTT.

The rearrangement links TRBV2 to TRBJ1-5; TRBD1 is a possible D gene (5 bases). This CDR3 comprises 15 residues. V lost 2 bases and J lost 1, with 9 bases in between. CDR1 SNHLY and CDR2 FYNNEI come from the germline V gene. This CDR3 reads CASSEMAGSNQPQHF. CDR3 coding DNA: TGTGCCAGCAGTGAAATGGCAGGGAGCAATCAGCCCCAGCATTTT.